This paragraph covers one T cell receptor beta chain sequence. The CDR3 sequence is 18 residues long. Germline V gene sequence: CDR1 SGHTS, CDR2 YDEGEE. Trimming took off 4 bases at V and 5 bases at J, with 22 bases between the two ends. This sample stems from a study of blood T cell repertoires in COVID-19. Study background: Samples of COVID-19 (acute and convalescent) were obtained from the United States, Italy and Spain. Sources were T cells, B-cell-depleted T cells, or PBMCs; the material itself was cDNA or gDNA.

As handled by the study authors: Estimated nucleated cell counts came from reference gene primer amplification. TCRdb's copy holds only in-frame clones and misses some; the assay was immunoSEQ multiplex PCR. D and trimming come from the DNA, and the V and J calls and clone size come from that table. The sample has hundreds of thousands of clones, approximately 86% seen once. Sequencing was carried out using peripheral blood. This chain connects TRBV5-8 to TRBJ2-6; possibly TRBD2 for D (6 bases). The TCR originated in a woman in her fifties or sixties who had recovered from COVID-19. In DNA, the CDR3 is TGTGCCAGCAGCCCAAGCCTAGCGCGGCTGGGAAGGGCCAACGTCCTGACTTTC. This codes for CASSPSLARLGRANVLTF.